These 22 T cell receptor beta chains share one sample of origin, sequenced in a study of breast tumors, draining lymph nodes, adjacent tissues. Axillary draining lymph nodes of breast cancer patients supplied the node samples. TCRdb passed the multiplex PCR reads through MiXCR, listing each CDR3 protein once. The sample carries some 110,000 distinct CDR3 sequences, roughly 29% recorded once. Sequenced sample: axillary lymph node tissue. The receptors originated from a female donor with breast cancer. Some clones in this sample may be carry-over from other donors' samples.

This clonotype turned up a few times. The chain has TRBV5-4 and TRBJ2-1; TRBD2 aligns across 8 bases. CDR3 length: 17 amino acids. Trimming removed 4 bases from V and 0 bases from J; junction bases left unmatched: 9. Germline CDR1 is SGHNT and CDR2 is YYREEE (reference sequence). The CDR3 protein is CASSKTSATSSYNEQFF. CDR3 coding DNA: TGTGCCAGCAGCAAGACTAGCGCTACGAGCTCCTACAATGAGCAGTTCTTC.

This chain connects TRBV28 to TRBJ2-5; either TRBD1 or TRBD2 may fit D (8 bases each). The CDR3 consists of 18 residues. The germline CDR1 and CDR2 sequences are MDHEN and SYDVKM. V lost 6 bases and J 2 bases, leaving 25 bases between the germline ends. This CDR3 is CASRPDRGGGRRQETQYF. The CDR3 DNA is TGTGCCAGCAGGCCCGACAGGGGCGGCGGGAGGAGGCAAGAGACCCAGTACTTC.

Ten or more counts support this clonotype. V and J are TRBV5-1 and TRBJ2-5, with D unclear. There are 14 residues in the CDR3. Per the germline V gene, CDR1 is SGHRS and CDR2 is YFSETQ. The V end was cut by 2 bases, the J end by 4 bases, with 12 bases between. The CDR3 DNA sequence: TGCGCCAGCAGCTTAAACCGTCTCCCAGAGACCCAGTACTTC. Translating gives CASSLNRLPETQYF.

In its sample, this clonotype was seen many times. The chain is built from TRBV12-3 or TRBV12-4 and TRBJ2-1; D is uncertain. The CDR3 is 16 residues long. V was clipped by 2 bases and J by 0 bases, with 11 bases between them. The CDR3 region has the DNA TGTGCCAGCAGTTTAATCCCCCAGGACTCCTACAATGAGCAGTTCTTC. This gives the protein CASSLIPQDSYNEQFF.

The chain uses TRBV4-1 and TRBJ2-5; TRBD1 matches 8 bases. With V trimmed by 2 bases and J by 5 bases, 7 bases remained unmatched. Germline V gene data show CDR1 as MGHRA and CDR2 as YSYEKL. This CDR3 is built from 15 residues. The CDR3 bases are TGCGCCAGCAGCCAACCGGGCAGGGGGCAGGAGACCCAGTACTTC. Its translation is CASSQPGRGQETQYF.

This clonotype was seen ten or more times. This rearrangement joins TRBV10-3 to TRBJ2-5; 7 nucleotides align to TRBD2. CDR3 size: 13 residues. Germline CDR1 is ENHRY and CDR2 is SYGVKD. J lost 5 bases, V lost 4 bases, and 4 bases had no gene match. CDR3 amino acids: CAISGDGGETQYF. CDR3 sequence (DNA): TGTGCCATCAGTGGGGACGGGGGGGAGACCCAGTACTTC.

This clonotype was recorded many times. A read error is possible here, since a much larger clone lies one base away. V gene TRBV24-1 combines with J gene TRBJ2-2; maybe TRBD2 (7 bases). CDR1 and CDR2 from the germline V gene are KGHDR and SFDVKD. V lost 7 bases, J lost 6 bases, and 14 bases lay in between. The CDR3 sequence is 14 residues long. In nucleotides, the CDR3 is TGTGCCACCAGGAGCAGGGGAGGGGCCGGGGAGCTGTTTTTT. This sequence encodes CATRSRGGAGELFF.

This clonotype was seen repeatedly, ten times or more. V gene TRBV6-5 combines with J gene TRBJ2-1; D call uncertain. The CDR3 covers 15 residues. Per the germline V gene, CDR1 is MNHEY and CDR2 is SVGAGI. With 0 bases removed from V and 8 bases from J, the gap between germline ends came to 14 bases. This CDR3 reads CASSYSGPLADEQFF. As DNA, the CDR3 is TGTGCCAGCAGTTACTCCGGGCCCCTGGCGGATGAGCAGTTCTTC.

This clonotype was recorded at least ten times. The V and J genes are TRBV20-1 and TRBJ2-5; 7 nucleotides agree with TRBD2. The J segment lost 2 bases and the V segment lost 3 bases, leaving 3 bases of the junction unmatched. Germline V CDR1 and CDR2: DFQATT, SNEGSKA (reference sequence). The CDR3 has 13 residues. Here the CDR3 reads CSARTSRQETQYF. CDR3 coding DNA: TGCAGTGCTAGGACTAGCAGACAAGAGACCCAGTACTTC.

This clonotype occurred many times. V gene TRBV6-1 combines with J gene TRBJ1-4, with 7 bases aligning to TRBD1. The CDR3 loop spans 13 amino acids. V lost 4 bases and J lost 7; bases outside the gene matches: 3. The germline V gene encodes CDR1 MNHNS and CDR2 SASEGT. CDR3 nucleotide sequence: TGTGCCAGCAGTGGGCAGGGGGGTGAAAAACTGTTTTTT. Translating it yields CASSGQGGEKLFF.

This clonotype was counted many times. The gene calls are TRBV4-1 and TRBJ2-3; 7 bases are shared with TRBD1. The CDR3 is 18 amino acids. Germline lookup yields CDR1 MGHRA and CDR2 YSYEKL. V was clipped by 2 bases and J by 0 bases; unmatched bases: 11. As DNA, the CDR3 is TGCGCCAGCAGCCAAAGTACCCTCGGGACAGCTAGCACAGATACGCAGTATTTT. Protein product: CASSQSTLGTASTDTQYF.

This clonotype was seen ten or more times. The chain joins TRBV6-2 or TRBV6-3 to TRBJ2-5, with D tentatively TRBD2 (6 bases). Germline lookup yields CDR1 MNHEY and CDR2 SVGEGT. The CDR3 loop spans 15 amino acids. The V end was cut by 2 bases, the J end by 5 bases, with 15 bases between. The CDR3 bases are TGTGCCAGCAGTTACCCTAGGACTACCCGGGAGACCCAGTACTTC. This encodes CASSYPRTTRETQYF.

The rearrangement joins TRBV19 to TRBJ2-1; 9 nucleotides agree with TRBD2. The CDR3 runs to 16 residues. V lost 3 bases, J lost 8 bases, and 11 bases stayed unmatched. Germline V gene lookup returns CDR1 LNHDA and CDR2 SQIVND (reference sequence). The CDR3 region is CASSIRAAGGRDEQFF. CDR3 DNA: TGTGCCAGTAGTATTCGGGCAGCGGGGGGTAGGGATGAGCAGTTCTTC.

This clonotype was observed many times. This chain uses TRBV6-1 with TRBJ2-5; 8 nucleotides line up with TRBD1. The V and J ends lost 4 bases and 2 bases, in that order; junction bases with no gene match: 3. CDR1 and CDR2 (germline): MNHNS, SASEGT. This CDR3 contains 14 residues. CDR3 region: CASSVTGGQETQYF. The CDR3 nucleotides are TGTGCCAGCAGTGTAACAGGGGGGCAAGAGACCCAGTACTTC.

This clonotype has just a few counts. The chain uses TRBV7-9 and TRBJ1-1; 9 nucleotides match TRBD1. From germline, CDR1 is SEHNR and CDR2 FQNEAQ (reference sequence). The CDR3 is made up of 18 amino acids. V was clipped by 4 bases and J by 2 bases; unmatched bases: 14. The CDR3 region is CASSYIPGQGEKNTEAFF. The CDR3 region has the DNA TGTGCCAGCAGCTATATTCCGGGACAGGGTGAAAAAAACACTGAAGCTTTCTTT.

This clonotype was recorded at least ten times. The junction differs from germline at one of its ends, possibly a read error. The chain carries TRBV14 and TRBJ1-3; D is unclear. Germline-derived CDR1 and CDR2 are SGHDN and FVKESK. The CDR3 loop spans 18 amino acids. The CDR3: CASSQTLYFISSVNTIYF. The CDR3 bases are TGTGCCAGCAGCCAAACGCTTTATTTCATATCATCTGTAAACACCATATATTTT.

This clonotype occurred many times. The V gene is TRBV13, the J gene TRBJ1-3; D ambiguous. The CDR3 sequence is 14 residues long. Germline CDR1 and CDR2: PRHDT and FYEKMQ (reference sequence). Between the trimmed V and J ends, which lost 5 bases and 0 bases, there was a span of 8 bases. As DNA, the CDR3 is TGTGCCAGCAGCCAAACGAGCTCTGGAAACACCATATATTTT. Amino acid sequence: CASSQTSSGNTIYF.

The chain couples TRBV24-1 to TRBJ2-3; no clear D gene. CDR1 is KGHDR, CDR2 SFDVKD, per germline. The CDR3 runs 13 residues. V was cut by 11 bases and J by 0 bases, with 11 bases left in between. The CDR3 nucleotides are TGTGCCAAACCCGGCTCCAGCACAGATACGCAGTATTTT. Residues: CAKPGSSTDTQYF.

The sample holds many counts of this clonotype. Mismatch with germline at one junction end may stem from a read error. The chain couples TRBV4-3 to TRBJ1-6; 7 bases align to TRBD1. This CDR3 spans 17 amino acids. Germline V gene data show CDR1 as LGHNA and CDR2 as YSLEER. The DNA of the CDR3 is TGCGCCAGCAGGGATATGACAGGGAGAACCTACAATTCACCCCTCCACTTT. The encoded protein is CASRDMTGRTYNSPLHF.

This clonotype has ten or more counts. V and J are TRBV19 and TRBJ2-3; D remains ambiguous. This CDR3 has 15 residues. The germline CDR1 and CDR2 sequences are LNHDA and SQIVND (reference sequence). The V end lost 6 bases, the J end lost 3 bases, and 16 bases lay between the germline ends. The CDR3 sequence: CASSGGIRRTDTQYF. For the CDR3, the DNA is TGTGCCAGTAGCGGTGGGATCCGGCGGACAGATACGCAGTATTTT.

This clonotype appeared many times. The chain is built from TRBV18 and TRBJ2-7; D may be TRBD2 (5 bases). CDR1 KGHSH and CDR2 LQKENI come from the germline V gene. V was trimmed by 4 bases and J by 4 bases, leaving 11 bases between them. This CDR3 has 13 amino acids. The CDR3 reads CASSQTMSYEQYF. The CDR3, as DNA: TGTGCCAGCTCACAGACTATGAGTTACGAGCAGTACTTC.

This sequence joins TRBV7-2 and TRBJ1-6; D not certain. Germline values: CDR1 SGHTA, CDR2 FQGNSA. The CDR3 is 15 residues long. Trimming shortened V by 1 base and J by 7 bases, and 11 bases separated the two germline ends. The CDR3 loop is CASSLGRWRNSPLHF. The DNA for the CDR3 is TGTGCCAGCAGCTTAGGTCGCTGGAGAAATTCACCCCTCCACTTT. The complete variable domain, with remaining parts taken from reference TRBV7-2 and TRBJ1-6, reads GAGVSQSPSNKVTEKGKDVELRCDPISGHTALYWYRQSLGQGLEFLIYFQGNSAPDKSGLPSDRFSAERTGGSVSTLTIQRTQQEDSAVYLCASSLGRWRNSPLHFGNGTRLTVT.